These 25 T cell receptor beta chains came from one sample sequenced in a study of T cell clonality in common variable immunodeficiency. Generated by immunoSEQ multiplex PCR, the TCRdb table keeps only in-frame clones and is missing some. This sample carries about 40,000 clones, none of them present only once. Sample: peripheral blood mononuclear cells. Source of these receptors: a person aged 18-69 years in good health.

Ten or more counts support this clone. The read terminates 3 residues ahead of where the CDR3 ends, so the germline J gene completes it. V is TRBV10-3 and J is TRBJ1-1, with a tentative D call TRBD1 (6 bases). Germline values: CDR1 ENHRY, CDR2 SYGVKD. The length of the CDR3 is 14 residues. Deletions cut 6 bases from V and 2 bases from J, with 13 bases between. The CDR3 spells CAIRMDSLNTEAFF. CDR3 bases read: TGTGCCATCAGGATGGACAGTCTCAACACTGAA.

This clone was seen at least ten times. The CDR3 goes on 3 residues after the read ends, and that part is filled in from the germline J gene. The V and J genes are TRBV7-9 and TRBJ2-1; unclear D gene. Per germline, CDR1 SEHNR and CDR2 FQNEAQ (reference sequence). V lost 6 bases and J 3 bases, leaving 6 bases between the germline ends. The CDR3 is 12 amino acids. The DNA read from the CDR3 is TGTGCCAGCAGGCCAGACTACAATGAG. Translation: CASRPDYNE. Given in full, the CDR3 is CASRPDYNEQFF.

This clone was seen repeatedly, ten times or more. The read comes to an end 3 residues before the CDR3 does, leaving the germline J gene to fill in the end. V and J are TRBV5-5 and TRBJ2-2, with 8 bases lining up with TRBD1. This CDR3 contains 14 residues. CDR1 and CDR2 from the germline V gene are SGHKS and YYEKEE (reference sequence). The sequenced CDR3 bases are TGTGCCAGCAGCTTGACAGGGGGGAATGAAAAG. It specifies CASSLTGGNEK. The full-length CDR3 reads as CASSLTGGNEKLFF.

This clone showed up many times. The read ends 3 residues early relative to the CDR3; the germline J gene fills the gap. The V call is TRBV19, the J call TRBJ2-1, with 13 bases fitting TRBD2. CDR3 length: 15 residues. The ends lost 4 bases at V and 9 bases at J; junction bases unmatched: 6. CDR1 and CDR2 from the germline V gene are LNHDA and SQIVND (reference sequence). CDR3 region: CASSTGLAGVVEQFF. CDR3 bases read: TGTGCCAGTAGTACCGGACTAGCGGGAGTCGTTGAG.

This clone came up many times. A junction boundary mismatches the germline segment, possibly from a read error. The CDR3 protein is CANSLDTLPNTQYF. The sequenced CDR3 bases are TGTGCCAACAGCTTGGATACCCTTCCTAATACG. J is TRBJ2-3 and V is TRBV5-4, with no clear D. The read stops 3 residues short of the end of the CDR3; the missing end is completed from the germline J gene. This CDR3 has 14 residues. CDR1 is SGHNT, CDR2 YYREEE, per germline (reference sequence).

This clone was counted at least ten times. The read comes to an end 3 residues before the CDR3 does, leaving the germline J gene to fill in the end. The chain links TRBV29-1 to TRBJ1-2, with unresolved D. CDR1 is SQVTM and CDR2 is ANQGSEA in the germline V gene. This CDR3 is 12 amino acids long. The CDR3 sequence is CSVGGLTTGYTF. The DNA read from the CDR3 is TGCAGCGTTGGTGGCCTGACGACAGGC.

This clone was counted ten times or more. The read ends 3 residues before the CDR3 terminus; that terminus is restored from the germline J gene. J is TRBJ2-7 and V is TRBV11-2, with D perhaps matching TRBD1 (5 bases). Germline CDR1 is SGHAT and CDR2 is FQNNGV. This CDR3 is 14 amino acids long. The V and J ends lost 4 bases and 5 bases respectively, with 15 bases between them. The part of the CDR3 DNA that was read is TGTGCCAGCAGCTCCATCAGGGAATATCACGAG. The encoded protein is CASSSIREYHE. The complete CDR3 protein is CASSSIREYHEQYF.

This clone was observed many times. The read is 3 residues too short to cover the CDR3 end, so that end is filled in from the germline J gene. V is TRBV5-1 and J is TRBJ2-1; 9 bases are a match to TRBD1. There are 15 residues in the CDR3. V lost 3 bases and J lost 5; bases outside the gene matches: 6. Germline V CDR1 and CDR2: SGHRS, YFSETQ. The sequenced CDR3 bases are TGCGCCAGCAGCTGGGGGGACAGGGATAACAATGAG. Translating it yields CASSWGDRDNNE. The full CDR3 is CASSWGDRDNNEQFF.

This clone was counted ten times or more. The missing CDR3 end, 3 residues past where the read stops, is filled in from the germline J gene. The V call is TRBV20-1, the J call TRBJ1-1, with 7 bases identical to TRBD1. The CDR3 spans 14 residues. The V gene's germline CDR1 is DFQATT and CDR2 SNEGSKA (reference sequence). J was trimmed by 1 base and V by 3 bases; bases with no gene match: 5. The CDR3 spells CSASDSGGNTEAFF. Partial CDR3 DNA: TGCAGTGCTAGTGACTCAGGGGGGAACACTGAA.

In this sample, this clone turned up many times. From the germline J gene comes the end of the CDR3, since the read stops 3 residues before it. The chain combines TRBV20-1 with TRBJ2-3; no reliable D call. CDR1 is DFQATT and CDR2 is SNEGSKA in the germline V gene (reference sequence). V lost 3 bases and J 2 bases, leaving 12 bases between the germline ends. This CDR3 has 14 amino acids. The DNA read from the CDR3 is TGCAGTGCTAGCCGCCCCAGTCACACAGATACG. Its protein is CSASRPSHTDT. From start to end, the CDR3 is CSASRPSHTDTQYF.

This clone was recorded many times. One junction end disagrees with the germline gene, perhaps due to a read error. The read falls 3 residues short of the CDR3 end, and the missing part is taken from the germline J gene. V usage is TRBV6-1 and J usage is TRBJ2-3, with D maybe TRBD1 (7 bases). The germline V gene encodes CDR1 MNHNS and CDR2 SASEGT. The CDR3 contains 15 residues. The CDR3 sequence: CASSETQGGTDAQYF. The CDR3 DNA, read in part, is TGTGCCAGCAGTGAAACCCAGGGGGGCACAGATGCG.

In this sample, this clone turned up a few times. The read stops 3 residues short of the end of the CDR3; the missing end is completed from the germline J gene. This rearrangement joins TRBV11-2 to TRBJ2-5; unclear D gene. V was shortened by 2 bases and J by 2 bases, with 6 bases between the two germline ends. The CDR3 is 13 residues long. CDR1 and CDR2 from the germline V gene are SGHAT and FQNNGV. The CDR3 DNA, read in part, is TGTGCCAGCAGCTTAATCCGTCAAGAGACC. This codes for CASSLIRQET. The CDR3 as a whole reads CASSLIRQETQYF.

This clone was detected ten times or more. The sequence runs out 3 residues before the end of the CDR3; the remainder is reconstructed from the germline J gene. V usage is TRBV29-1 and J usage is TRBJ2-5; maybe TRBD2 (6 bases). The CDR3 has 12 amino acids. The V end was cut by 6 bases, the J end by 5 bases, with 13 bases between. Germline-derived CDR1 and CDR2 are SQVTM and ANQGSEA. CDR3 amino acids: CSVKEGLETQYF. The sequenced CDR3 bases are TGCAGCGTAAAAGAGGGACTTGAGACC.

This clone occurred many times. The read is 3 residues too short to cover the CDR3 end, so that end is filled in from the germline J gene. The chain has TRBV5-6 and TRBJ1-5; 9 positions agree with TRBD1. Trimming cost V 4 bases and J 3 bases; bases outside gene matches: 5. This CDR3 comprises 15 residues. Germline-derived CDR1 and CDR2 are SGHDT and YYEEEE. Incomplete CDR3 DNA: TGTGCCAGCAGCACGGGACAGGGCAACAATCAGCCC. This codes for CASSTGQGNNQP. The full-length CDR3 reads as CASSTGQGNNQPQHF.

This clone was recorded many times. The CDR3 end falls 3 residues outside the read, so it is completed with the germline J gene. The chain carries TRBV4-2 and TRBJ1-2; 8 bases are shared with TRBD1. This CDR3 spans 16 amino acids. The germline CDR1 and CDR2 sequences are LGHNA and YNFKEQ. V shed 0 bases, J shed 4 bases, and the junction held 7 bases outside the gene matches. The CDR3 loop reads CASSQDTTGGSYGYTF. Partial CDR3 DNA: TGTGCCAGCAGCCAAGATACTACAGGGGGGTCCTATGGC.

In this sample, this clone turned up many times. The CDR3 sequence: CASSPGLVQWELFF. Incomplete CDR3 DNA: TGTGCCAGCAGCCCGGGACTAGTTCAATGGGAG. The chain has TRBV7-9 and TRBJ2-2; the match to TRBD2 covers 8 bases. The read finishes 3 residues shy of the CDR3 end, and the germline J gene is used to complete it. The trim removed 5 bases at V and 9 bases at J, leaving 8 bases unmatched. Germline V gene sequence: CDR1 SEHNR, CDR2 FQNEAQ (reference sequence). The CDR3 totals 14 residues.

There are many counts of this clone. The read ends 3 residues early relative to the CDR3; the germline J gene fills the gap. The J gene is TRBJ2-5, the V gene TRBV19; 14 bases agree with TRBD2. Germline trimming cut 3 bases from V and 3 bases from J; bases unmatched to any gene: 6. This CDR3 region has 17 residues. Germline values: CDR1 LNHDA, CDR2 SQIVND (reference sequence). The sequenced part of the CDR3 DNA is TGTGCCAGTAGTATCCCCTCGGGACTAGCGGGGGAAGAGACC. Translated: CASSIPSGLAGEET. In full, the CDR3 is CASSIPSGLAGEETQYF.

As to this clone: The read stops 3 residues short of the end of the CDR3; the missing end is completed from the germline J gene. The chain employs TRBV30 and TRBJ2-5, with 9 bases lining up with TRBD1. The CDR3 is 13 amino acids. After removal of 1 base from V and 7 bases from J, the junction contained 4 bases not matched to a gene. Germline loops: CDR1 GTSNPN, CDR2 SVGIG (reference sequence). The CDR3 loop reads CAWSGGTGRTQYF. CDR3 bases read: TGTGCCTGGAGTGGCGGGACAGGGCGGACC. Full variable domain (missing parts from reference TRBV30 and TRBJ2-5): SQTIHQWPATLVQPVGSPLSLECTVEGTSNPNLYWYRQAAGRGLQLLFYSVGIGQISSEVPQNLSASRPQDRQFILSSKKLLLSDSGFYLCAWSGGTGRTQYFGPGTRLLVL.

This clone has ten or more counts. The read is 3 residues too short to cover the CDR3 end, so that end is filled in from the germline J gene. This sequence joins TRBV7-3 and TRBJ2-7, with D unresolved. Trimming cost V 2 bases and J 6 bases, with 11 bases left between them. This CDR3 contains 13 residues. Per the germline V gene, CDR1 is SGHTA and CDR2 is FQGTGA. The CDR3 reads CASSLRLGREQYF. The CDR3 bases that were read are TGTGCCAGCAGCTTACGTTTGGGCCGCGAG. Full variable domain (remainder filled in from reference TRBV7-3 and TRBJ2-7): GAGVSQTPSNKVTEKGKYVELRCDPISGHTALYWYRQSLGQGPEFLIYFQGTGAADDSGLPNDRFFAVRPEGSVSTLKIQRTERGDSAVYLCASSLRLGREQYFGPGTRLTVT.

This clone was picked up many times. The read falls 3 residues short of the CDR3 end, and the missing part is taken from the germline J gene. The chain links TRBV20-1 to TRBJ2-7; TRBD1 is a possible D gene (6 bases). The CDR3 runs 13 residues. Trimming pared 3 bases from V and 4 bases from J, leaving 13 bases between. Per germline, CDR1 DFQATT and CDR2 SNEGSKA (reference sequence). CDR3 DNA, as far as it was read: TGCAGTGCTAGGAAACAGGGAAAATACGAG. It translates to CSARKQGKYE. The full CDR3 protein is CSARKQGKYEQYF.

This clone was found many times. Sequencing ends 3 residues short of the CDR3 end; the germline J gene provides the rest. The chain employs TRBV7-9 and TRBJ2-3; 12 bases fit TRBD2. Looked up from germline, CDR1 is SEHNR and CDR2 is FQNEAQ (reference sequence). The CDR3 is 15 residues long. With 6 bases clipped from V and 7 bases from J, the junction kept 8 bases outside the gene matches. The CDR3 bases that were read are TGTGCCAGCAGTCCGACTAGCGGGAGTATGAATACG. It translates to CASSPTSGSMNT. In full, the CDR3 reads CASSPTSGSMNTQYF.

This clone was observed many times. From the germline J gene comes the end of the CDR3, since the read stops 3 residues before it. The chain employs TRBV5-1 and TRBJ2-1, with TRBD2 matching 10 bases. V was clipped by 0 bases and J by 6 bases; unmatched bases: 18. CDR3 size: 20 residues. The germline V gene encodes CDR1 SGHRS and CDR2 YFSETQ. CDR3 DNA, as far as it was read: TGCGCCAGCAGCTTGGACCCCTCTAGCGGGAGCGTGTTACGAGGCAATGAG. Encoded protein: CASSLDPSSGSVLRGNE. The entire CDR3 is CASSLDPSSGSVLRGNEQFF.

At least ten counts were recorded for this clone. The CDR3 end lies 3 residues beyond the end of the read and is filled in from the germline J gene. The rearrangement links TRBV5-1 to TRBJ2-2; D might be TRBD1 (6 bases). V shed 5 bases and J shed 4 bases, with 15 bases lying between them. The germline CDR1 and CDR2 sequences are SGHRS and YFSETQ. The CDR3 loop spans 15 amino acids. CDR3 DNA (partial): TGCGCCAGCAGTATCGACAGGTTACCCACCGGGGAG. This translates into CASSIDRLPTGE. The CDR3 in its entirety is CASSIDRLPTGELFF.

This clone was seen many times. The read ends 3 residues before the CDR3 terminus; that terminus is restored from the germline J gene. This chain links TRBV20-1 with TRBJ2-3; 9 positions match TRBD2. The CDR3 has 15 amino acids. V was clipped by 3 bases and J by 4 bases; unmatched bases: 8. Germline CDR1 DFQATT, CDR2 SNEGSKA (reference sequence). CDR3 in amino acids: CSASPLAGLSDTQYF. The sequenced CDR3 bases are TGCAGTGCTAGTCCCCTAGCGGGGTTATCAGATACG.

This clone was counted at least ten times. Incomplete CDR3 DNA: TGTGCCAGCCAGGGACAAAGTGCCACTGAA. Amino acid sequence: CASQGQSATE. The CDR3 as a whole reads CASQGQSATEAFF. This rearrangement joins TRBV7-9 to TRBJ1-1, with D perhaps matching TRBD1 (6 bases). The DNA ends 3 residues before the CDR3 does, and the rest of the CDR3 is filled in from the germline J gene. Germline CDR1 and CDR2: SEHNR and FQNEAQ (reference sequence). Trimming shortened V by 8 bases and J by 4 bases, and 14 bases separated the two germline ends. The CDR3 sequence is 13 residues long.